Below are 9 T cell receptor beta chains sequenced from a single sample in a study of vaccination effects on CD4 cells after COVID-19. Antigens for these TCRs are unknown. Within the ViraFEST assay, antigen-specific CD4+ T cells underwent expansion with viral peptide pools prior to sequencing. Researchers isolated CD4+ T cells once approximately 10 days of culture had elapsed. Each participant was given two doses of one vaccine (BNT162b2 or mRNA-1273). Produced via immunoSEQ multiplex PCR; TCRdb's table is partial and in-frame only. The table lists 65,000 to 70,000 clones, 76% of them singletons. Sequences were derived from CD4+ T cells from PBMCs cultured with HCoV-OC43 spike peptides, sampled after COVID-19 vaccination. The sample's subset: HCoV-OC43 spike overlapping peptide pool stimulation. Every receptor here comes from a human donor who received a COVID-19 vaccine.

Here the CDR3 reads CASSQGNIVQQFF. The CDR3 nucleotides read TGTGCCAGCAGCCAGGGGAACATTGTGCAGCAGTTCTTC. The chain has TRBV3-1 (or the pseudogene TRBV3-2) and TRBJ2-1; the D is unclear. Germline CDR1 is LGHDT and CDR2 is YNNKEL (reference sequence). V was shortened by 3 bases and J by 11 bases, with 14 bases between the two germline ends. The CDR3 is 13 residues long.

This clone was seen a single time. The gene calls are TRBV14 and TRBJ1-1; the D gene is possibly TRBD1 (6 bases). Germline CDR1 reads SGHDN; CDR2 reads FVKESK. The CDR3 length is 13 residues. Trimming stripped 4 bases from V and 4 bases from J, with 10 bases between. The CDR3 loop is CASSLTGSTEAFF. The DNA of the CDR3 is TGTGCCAGCAGCCTTACAGGGAGCACTGAAGCTTTCTTT. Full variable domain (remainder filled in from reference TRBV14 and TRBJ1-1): EAGVTQFPSHSVIEKGQTVTLRCDPISGHDNLYWYRRVMGKEIKFLLHFVKESKQDESGMPNNRFLAERTGGTYSTLKVQPAELEDSGVYFCASSLTGSTEAFFGQGTRLTVV.

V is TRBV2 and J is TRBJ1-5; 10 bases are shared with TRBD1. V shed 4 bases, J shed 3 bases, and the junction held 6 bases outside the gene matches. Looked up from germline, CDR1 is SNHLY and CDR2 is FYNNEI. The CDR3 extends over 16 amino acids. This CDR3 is CASSVTGGLNNQPQHF. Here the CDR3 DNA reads TGTGCCAGCAGTGTGACAGGGGGCCTCAACAATCAGCCCCAGCATTTT.

The CDR3 bases are TGTGCCAGCAGCGAAGGCGCTATCTATGGCTACACCTTC. Encoded protein: CASSEGAIYGYTF. The genes are TRBV9 and TRBJ1-2; D remains ambiguous. This CDR3 region has 13 residues. Trimming removed 3 bases at V and 4 bases at J, with 10 bases between. CDR1 and CDR2 from the germline V gene are SGDLS and YYNGEE.

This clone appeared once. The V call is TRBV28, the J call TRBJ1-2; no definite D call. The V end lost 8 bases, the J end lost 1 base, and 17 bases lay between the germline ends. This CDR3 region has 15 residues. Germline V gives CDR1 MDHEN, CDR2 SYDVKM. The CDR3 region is CASRTGGNSNYGYTF. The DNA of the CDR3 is TGTGCCAGCCGAACCGGTGGGAACAGTAACTATGGCTACACCTTC.

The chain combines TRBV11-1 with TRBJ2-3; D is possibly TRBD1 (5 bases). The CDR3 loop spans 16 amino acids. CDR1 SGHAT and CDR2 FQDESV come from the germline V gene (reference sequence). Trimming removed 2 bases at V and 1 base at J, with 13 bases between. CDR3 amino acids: CASSLRKGKGTDTQYF. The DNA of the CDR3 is TGTGCCAGCAGCTTACGAAAGGGGAAAGGCACAGATACGCAGTATTTT.

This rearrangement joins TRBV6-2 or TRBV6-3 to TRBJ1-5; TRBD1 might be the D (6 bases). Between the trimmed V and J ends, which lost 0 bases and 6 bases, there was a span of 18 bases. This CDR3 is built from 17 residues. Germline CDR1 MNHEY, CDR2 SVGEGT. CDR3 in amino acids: CASSYSTLRGAGQPQHF. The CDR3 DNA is TGTGCCAGCAGTTACTCTACTTTACGGGGGGCAGGTCAGCCCCAGCATTTT.

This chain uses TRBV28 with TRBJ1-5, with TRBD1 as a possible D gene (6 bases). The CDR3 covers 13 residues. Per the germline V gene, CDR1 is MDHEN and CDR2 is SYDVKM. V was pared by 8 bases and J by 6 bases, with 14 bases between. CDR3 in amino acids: CASRRTVGQPQHF. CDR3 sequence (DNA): TGTGCCAGCCGCCGGACAGTCGGTCAGCCCCAGCATTTT.

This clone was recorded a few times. The CDR3 sequence: CASSQGQPGYTF. In DNA, the CDR3 is TGCGCCAGCAGCCAAGGACAGCCTGGCTACACCTTC. V and J are TRBV4-1 and TRBJ1-2; possible D gene TRBD1, 5 bases. The CDR3 length is 12 residues. Trimming removed 1 base at V and 7 bases at J, with 7 bases between. Germline assignment: CDR1 MGHRA and CDR2 YSYEKL.